A selection of T cell receptor beta chains follows, all from one sample in a study of T cells in localized non-small cell lung cancer. This table comes from immunoSEQ multiplex PCR, and its TCRdb copy is limited to in-frame clones, with some not included. The table has roughly 38,000 clones, about 88% seen once. The sample was peripheral blood, taken before any cancer treatment. The receptors shown here come from a female donor older than 55 with stage I squamous cell lung carcinoma. The CDR3 runs from the conserved cysteine through the conserved F or W. A D gene is named only where the DNA matches it firmly. Clone size, where shown, is once, few, many, or a class for clones that have expanded.

len	v_gene	d_gene	j_gene	abundance	CDR3aa	CDR3nt
15	TRBV5-1	.	TRBJ2-1	.	CATQQTGPSYNEQFF	TGCGCCACCCAGCAAACGGGTCCCTCCTACAATGAGCAGTTCTTC
16	TRBV19	TRBD1	TRBJ1-5	.	CASSSTGGIRNQPQHF	TGTGCCAGTAGTTCGACAGGGGGAATTAGGAATCAGCCCCAGCATTTT
15	TRBV7-2	.	TRBJ2-5	.	CASSLGGGELETQYF	TGTGCCAGCAGCTTAGGGGGCGGGGAGTTAGAGACCCAGTACTTC
13	TRBV5-1	.	TRBJ2-1	.	CASRTGTDNEQFF	TGCGCCAGCAGGACCGGGACTGACAATGAGCAGTTCTTC
14	TRBV7-9	TRBD1	TRBJ1-1	.	CASSTGGLNTEAFF	TGTGCCAGTTCCACAGGGGGCCTAAACACTGAAGCTTTCTTT
15	TRBV19	.	TRBJ1-3	.	CASSPSRLSGNTIYF	TGTGCCAGTAGTCCCAGTAGACTCTCTGGAAACACCATATATTTT
15	TRBV9	TRBD2	TRBJ2-3	.	CASSVDVAGEDTQYF	TGTGCCAGCAGCGTAGACGTAGCGGGGGAAGATACGCAGTATTTT
13	TRBV2	.	TRBJ2-7	.	CASSGQNAYEQYF	TGTGCCAGCAGTGGACAGAACGCTTACGAGCAGTACTTC
15	TRBV7-2	.	TRBJ2-5	once	CASSDTRTFQETQYF	TGTGCCAGCAGCGACACTAGGACTTTCCAAGAGACCCAGTACTTC
14	TRBV6-5	.	TRBJ1-4	.	CASSEIVTNEKLFF	TGTGCCAGCAGCGAAATTGTCACCAATGAAAAACTGTTTTTT
15	TRBV7-6	.	TRBJ2-3	.	CASSLAGGTGDTQYF	TGTGCCAGCAGCTTAGCAGGGGGGACGGGAGATACGCAGTATTTT
13	TRBV6-5	TRBD1	TRBJ1-1	.	CASSRDRDTEAFF	TGTGCCAGCAGCCGGGACAGGGACACTGAAGCTTTCTTT
15	TRBV7-3	.	TRBJ2-2	.	CASSLSGANTGELFF	TGTGCCAGCAGCTTGAGCGGAGCGAACACCGGGGAGCTGTTTTTT
13	TRBV5-4	TRBD2	TRBJ2-7	.	CASGLAGGDEQYF	TGTGCCAGCGGACTAGCGGGAGGCGACGAGCAGTACTTC
13	TRBV4-3	.	TRBJ2-5	few	CASSQDIQETQYF	TGCGCCAGCAGCCAAGATATCCAAGAGACCCAGTACTTC
15	TRBV7-9	.	TRBJ2-1	once	CASSSDRMSYNEQFF	TGTGCCAGCAGCTCCGACAGAATGTCCTACAATGAGCAGTTCTTC
14	TRBV29-1	TRBD1	TRBJ1-5	.	CSVEEGTGGQPQHF	TGCAGCGTTGAAGAGGGGACAGGGGGGCAGCCCCAGCATTTT
19	TRBV7-9	TRBD2	TRBJ2-7	.	CASSPTGLAGAWVTYEQYF	TGTGCCAGCAGCCCGACCGGACTAGCGGGAGCATGGGTGACCTACGAGCAGTACTTC
13	TRBV11-2	.	TRBJ1-2	.	CASSFRVENGYTF	TGTGCCAGCAGCTTCAGGGTGGAAAATGGCTACACCTTC
16	TRBV29-1	.	TRBJ2-4	.	CSVERARRGSDFRQYF	TGCAGCGTTGAAAGGGCCCGGAGAGGGAGCGACTTTCGGCAGTACTTC
11	TRBV20-1	.	TRBJ1-1	once	CSARRGVEAFF	TGCAGTGCTAGACGCGGCGTTGAAGCTTTCTTT
14	TRBV7-2	TRBD2	TRBJ2-7	.	CASTAGGVTYEQYF	TGTGCCAGCACAGCGGGAGGGGTGACCTACGAGCAGTACTTC
13	TRBV9	.	TRBJ1-4	.	CASSVRGSEKLFF	TGTGCCAGCAGCGTCAGGGGATCCGAAAAACTGTTTTTT
13	TRBV30	.	TRBJ1-5	.	CAWSLQGNQPQHF	TGTGCCTGGAGTCTACAGGGAAATCAGCCCCAGCATTTT
16	TRBV5-1	TRBD2	TRBJ2-7	once	CASSLETSGRVGEQYF	TGCGCCAGCAGCTTGGAGACTAGCGGAAGAGTTGGCGAGCAGTACTTC
14	TRBV27	TRBD2	TRBJ2-5	.	CASFGAGAGETQYF	TGTGCCAGCTTTGGGGCGGGAGCTGGAGAGACCCAGTACTTC
14	TRBV6-5	.	TRBJ2-7	.	CASKAGQTSYEQYF	TGTGCCAGCAAGGCAGGACAGACTTCCTACGAGCAGTACTTC
13	TRBV27	TRBD1	TRBJ1-2	.	CASSRQGPYGYTF	TGTGCCAGCAGTAGACAGGGGCCCTATGGCTACACCTTC
15	TRBV6-5	.	TRBJ1-1	.	CASIDPSGGNTEAFF	TGTGCCAGCATCGATCCTAGCGGGGGGAACACTGAAGCTTTCTTT
12	TRBV7-6	.	TRBJ2-7	.	CASSLQGYEQYF	TGTGCCAGCAGCTTACAGGGATACGAGCAGTACTTC
15	TRBV5-6	.	TRBJ1-2	.	CASSSGTATFYGYTF	TGTGCCAGCAGCTCCGGGACCGCTACATTCTATGGCTACACCTTC
17	TRBV25-1	TRBD2	TRBJ2-1	.	CASSDPLGGRAWDEQFF	TGTGCCAGCAGTGACCCGTTGGGCGGGAGGGCCTGGGATGAGCAGTTCTTC
16	TRBV2	.	TRBJ1-1	few	CASTLGGWGRQTEAFF	TGTGCCAGCACCTTGGGAGGTTGGGGGAGACAGACTGAAGCTTTCTTT
17	TRBV15	.	TRBJ2-1	.	CATSREVGQTNPNEQFF	TGTGCCACCAGCAGAGAGGTTGGGCAGACAAACCCCAATGAGCAGTTCTTC
16	TRBV27	TRBD2	TRBJ2-7	.	CASSLGRGSGREEQYF	TGTGCCAGCAGTTTGGGCCGGGGTAGCGGGAGAGAGGAGCAGTACTTC
13	TRBV7-2	.	TRBJ1-1	.	CASKGTVNTEAFF	TGTGCCAGCAAAGGGACGGTGAACACTGAAGCTTTCTTT
14	TRBV21-1	.	TRBJ1-2	.	CASFAPRRVYGYTF	TGTGCCAGCTTCGCCCCCCGGCGTGTCTATGGCTACACCTTC
16	TRBV6-1	TRBD2	TRBJ2-1	.	CASSGGRSGGVGEQFF	TGTGCCAGCAGTGGGGGTAGGAGCGGGGGGGTCGGTGAGCAGTTCTTC
14	TRBV21-1	.	TRBJ2-1	.	CASSKVGGYNEQFF	TGTGCCAGCAGCAAAGTTGGGGGGTACAATGAGCAGTTCTTC
14	TRBV5-4	.	TRBJ2-3	.	CASSLGRTGDTQYF	TGTGCCAGCAGCTTGGGTCGGACGGGAGATACGCAGTATTTT
15	TRBV7-2	.	TRBJ2-7	.	CASSLGATSSYEQYF	TGTGCCAGCAGCTTAGGAGCGACCAGCTCCTACGAGCAGTACTTC
11	TRBV19	.	TRBJ1-1	.	CASSPRFEAFF	TGTGCCAGTAGTCCCCGCTTTGAGGCTTTCTTT
16	TRBV7-2	TRBD2	TRBJ2-1	.	CASTPKAGGLDNEQFF	TGTGCCAGCACCCCAAAAGCGGGAGGGCTTGACAATGAGCAGTTCTTC
14	TRBV2	.	TRBJ2-7	.	CASVLASQSYEQYF	TGTGCCAGCGTTCTAGCATCCCAAAGTTACGAGCAGTACTTC
16	TRBV6-5	.	TRBJ2-1	.	CASSYSFAQADNEQFF	TGTGCCAGCAGTTACTCGTTTGCGCAAGCGGACAATGAGCAGTTCTTC
16	TRBV5-4	.	TRBJ2-2	once	CASSFGRGLKTGELFF	TGTGCCAGCAGCTTCGGCAGGGGACTTAAGACCGGGGAGCTGTTTTTT
14	TRBV10-1	.	TRBJ1-2	.	CASSESGQTYGYTF	TGCGCCAGCAGTGAGTCCGGACAGACCTATGGCTACACCTTC
15	TRBV4-3	.	TRBJ2-3	.	CASSQGGSGTDTQYF	TGCGCCAGCAGCCAAGGGGGAAGCGGCACAGATACGCAGTATTTT
13	TRBV29-1	TRBD2	TRBJ2-3	once	CSVGREITDTQYF	TGCAGCGTTGGGCGGGAGATCACAGATACGCAGTATTTT
13	TRBV18	.	TRBJ2-7	.	CASSPGLTYEQYF	TGTGCCAGCTCACCCGGGTTGACCTACGAGCAGTACTTC
18	TRBV28	.	TRBJ2-1	.	CASRIASFDGLRRNEQFF	TGTGCCAGCAGAATTGCCTCGTTCGACGGATTGAGACGGAATGAGCAGTTCTTC
15	TRBV18	.	TRBJ1-2	.	CASSPFQTGDGGYTF	TGTGCCAGCTCACCGTTTCAGACCGGGGACGGTGGCTACACCTTC
14	TRBV29-1	.	TRBJ2-7	.	CSVEMAGDSYEQYF	TGCAGCGTTGAAATGGCAGGGGACTCCTACGAGCAGTACTTC
13	TRBV15	.	TRBJ2-1	.	CATSRDPRGEQFF	TGTGCCACCAGCAGAGACCCGCGGGGTGAGCAGTTCTTC
16	TRBV7-8	TRBD1	TRBJ2-1	.	CASSPFGQGSYNEQFF	TGTGCCAGCAGCCCATTCGGACAGGGCTCCTACAATGAGCAGTTCTTC